These 22 T cell receptor beta chains share one sample of origin, sequenced in a study of a mutant IDH1 vaccine in newly diagnosed glioma. Repertoires were generated with immunoSEQ multiplex PCR, while TCRdb's copy carries only in-frame clones and drops some. The table shows tens of thousands of clones, with roughly nine tenths occurring only once. Antigens for these TCRs are unknown. This sample's time point: week 11, during vaccination. Doses comprised 300 ug of mutant IDH1 20-mer peptide each, plus topical imiquimod. The source was PBMCs, collected from a glioma patient whose treatment included an IDH1 peptide vaccine. These receptors all come from a middle-aged woman with glioma.

This clone was picked up a small number of times. The chain is built from TRBV19 and TRBJ1-5; 7 bases agree with TRBD1. Germline-derived CDR1 and CDR2 are LNHDA and SQIVND (reference sequence). The CDR3 spans 14 residues. V lost 6 bases to trimming and J lost 6 bases; unmatched junction nucleotides: 8. CDR3 coding DNA: TGTGCCAGTAGGCTTGACAGGGACAGTCAGCCCCAGCATTTT. This encodes CASRLDRDSQPQHF.

The chain joins TRBV7-9 to TRBJ1-2; D is undetermined. CDR3 size: 14 residues. Germline values: CDR1 SEHNR, CDR2 FQNEAQ (reference sequence). Trimming took 0 bases from V and 7 from J, leaving 12 bases between them. This CDR3 is CASSLAVGSVGYTF. In DNA form, the CDR3 reads TGTGCCAGCAGCTTAGCGGTGGGGTCGGTTGGCTACACCTTC.

The chain joins TRBV28 to TRBJ2-5; D unresolved. Germline lookup yields CDR1 MDHEN and CDR2 SYDVKM. The CDR3 covers 13 residues. V was cut by 3 bases and J by 4 bases, with 9 bases left in between. The CDR3 spells CASSFLKLETQYF. In DNA, the CDR3 is TGTGCCAGCAGTTTCTTGAAACTAGAGACCCAGTACTTC.

The chain combines TRBV5-1 with TRBJ2-3, with 14 bases aligning to TRBD2. CDR3 length: 16 residues. Per the germline V gene, CDR1 is SGHRS and CDR2 is YFSETQ. Trimming took 2 bases from V and 6 from J; bases not matched to a gene: 5. The CDR3 loop reads CASSLGLAGGLDTQYF. In DNA form, the CDR3 reads TGCGCCAGCAGCTTAGGACTAGCGGGAGGTTTGGATACGCAGTATTTT.

This chain uses TRBV30 with TRBJ1-1, with D unclear. The germline CDR1 and CDR2 sequences are GTSNPN and SVGIG (reference sequence). The CDR3 extends over 13 amino acids. V dropped 6 bases and J dropped 3 bases, with 14 bases sitting between them. CDR3 in amino acids: CACSGVAYTEAFF. CDR3 DNA sequence: TGTGCCTGTTCTGGGGTCGCTTACACTGAAGCTTTCTTT.

The chain uses TRBV7-9 and TRBJ1-1; 8 nucleotides match TRBD1. CDR1 and CDR2 (germline): SEHNR, FQNEAQ (reference sequence). V trimming: 3 bases; J trimming: 1 base; junction bases outside the gene matches: 4. The CDR3 runs to 15 residues. The chain's CDR3 is CASSFEGTGNTEAFF. For the CDR3, the DNA is TGTGCCAGCAGCTTTGAAGGGACAGGGAACACTGAAGCTTTCTTT.

This chain links TRBV7-2 with TRBJ2-5; a weak D match, TRBD2 (6 bases). V was shortened by 1 base and J by 7 bases, with 13 bases between the two germline ends. The length of the CDR3 is 14 residues. CDR1 is SGHTA and CDR2 is FQGNSA in the germline V gene. The CDR3 region is CASSLEAGLGTQYF. CDR3 bases: TGTGCCAGCAGCTTAGAGGCGGGGTTAGGGACCCAGTACTTC.

The J gene is TRBJ2-3, the V gene TRBV29-1; tentatively, D is TRBD2 (7 bases). CDR1 is SQVTM, CDR2 ANQGSEA, per germline. The CDR3 has 13 residues. Trimming left V 5 bases short and J 6 bases short, with 15 bases between. The CDR3 loop is CSVRGGASDTQYF. The CDR3 DNA sequence: TGCAGCGTTAGAGGGGGGGCCTCGGATACGCAGTATTTT.

This chain uses TRBV29-1 with TRBJ1-1; no definite D call. V lost 4 bases to trimming and J lost 5 bases, with 11 bases between them. This CDR3 comprises 12 residues. From germline, CDR1 is SQVTM and CDR2 ANQGSEA. CDR3 sequence reads: CSVAFGTTEAFF. CDR3 DNA sequence: TGCAGCGTTGCCTTCGGAACTACTGAAGCTTTCTTT.

CDR3 amino acids: CASSPQGQSSGANVLTF. Here the CDR3 DNA reads TGTGCCAGCTCACCGCAGGGGCAATCTTCTGGGGCCAACGTCCTGACTTTC. The rearrangement joins TRBV18 to TRBJ2-6, with a tentative D call TRBD1 (6 bases). This CDR3 is 17 amino acids long. Germline-derived CDR1 and CDR2 are KGHSH and LQKENI. V shed 3 bases and J shed 1 base, with 13 bases lying between them.

The CDR3 region is CASSMDMNTGELFF. The CDR3, as DNA: TGTGCCAGCAGCATGGACATGAACACCGGGGAGCTGTTTTTT. The J gene is TRBJ2-2, the V gene TRBV7-2; perhaps TRBD1 as D (5 bases). Germline V gene lookup returns CDR1 SGHTA and CDR2 FQGNSA. The CDR3 loop spans 14 amino acids. The V end lost 5 bases, the J end lost 1 base, and 8 bases lay between the germline ends.

The chain combines TRBV5-8 with TRBJ2-7; TRBD1 aligns across 7 bases. V lost 5 bases to trimming and J lost 2 bases; unmatched junction nucleotides: 13. CDR3 length: 16 residues. Per germline, CDR1 SGHTS and CDR2 YDEGEE. The CDR3 nucleotides read TGTGCCAGCAGGGACGGGTTCGGGACAGAGACCTACGAGCAGTACTTC. Its protein product is CASRDGFGTETYEQYF.

The V and J genes are TRBV7-8 and TRBJ1-5; maybe TRBD1 (5 bases). CDR3 size: 16 residues. From germline, CDR1 is SGHVS and CDR2 FQNEAQ. Trimming took 0 bases from V and 0 from J, leaving 9 bases between them. The CDR3 here is CASSLAGTRSNQPQHF. CDR3 bases: TGTGCCAGCAGCTTAGCAGGGACGCGTAGCAATCAGCCCCAGCATTTT.

This chain links TRBV5-1 with TRBJ2-2; 7 bases are a match to TRBD1. CDR1 is SGHRS, CDR2 YFSETQ, per germline. The CDR3 consists of 14 residues. J lost 2 bases, V lost 7 bases, and 5 bases had no gene match. The CDR3 DNA sequence: TGCGCCAGCCTCGGGACAGACAACACCGGGGAGCTGTTTTTT. Protein: CASLGTDNTGELFF.

This clone was recorded once. The germline gene is not matched at one end of the junction; a read error may be the cause. The J gene is TRBJ2-3, the V gene TRBV14; 13 bases are a match to TRBD2. CDR1 and CDR2 from the germline V gene are SGHDN and FVKESK. The CDR3 contains 13 residues. In nucleotides, the CDR3 is TGTGCCAGCGCCAAAGCTCGGACTAGCGGGAGAGTTTTT. Translated, it gives CASAKARTSGRVF. The complete variable domain, with remaining parts taken from reference TRBV14 and TRBJ2-3, reads EAGVTQFPSHSVIEKGQTVTLRCDPISGHDNLYWYRRVMGKEIKFLLHFVKESKQDESGMPNNRFLAERTGGTYSTLKVQPAELEDSGVYFCASAKARTSGRVFGPGTRLTVL.

This chain joins TRBV7-2 and TRBJ1-3; the D is unclear. There are 14 residues in the CDR3. Germline lookup yields CDR1 SGHTA and CDR2 FQGNSA. The V end was cut by 5 bases, the J end by 4 bases, with 12 bases between. CDR3 sequence: CASSPAIAGNTIYF. As DNA, the CDR3 is TGTGCCAGCAGCCCGGCCATTGCCGGAAACACCATATATTTT.

This chain connects TRBV5-1 to TRBJ2-2; D could derive from TRBD1 or TRBD2 (5 bases each). V shed 2 bases and J shed 7 bases, with 18 bases lying between them. This CDR3 region has 16 residues. CDR1 is SGHRS, CDR2 YFSETQ, per germline. In DNA form, the CDR3 reads TGCGCCAGCAGCTTAACAGGTGGGAGCGTGAACGGGGAGCTGTTTTTT. Translated, it gives CASSLTGGSVNGELFF.

The chain couples TRBV7-6 to TRBJ1-2; TRBD1 matches 10 bases. Germline CDR1 is SGHVS and CDR2 is FNYEAQ. CDR3 size: 16 residues. Trimming took 5 bases from V and 2 from J; bases not matched to a gene: 8. CDR3 protein: CASSGDRGAENYGYTF. As DNA, the CDR3 is TGTGCCAGCAGCGGGGACAGGGGAGCGGAAAACTATGGCTACACCTTC.

This clone was seen more than once but under ten times. J is TRBJ1-1 and V is TRBV4-2, with TRBD1 matching 10 bases. J gave up 6 bases and V 5 bases, and 9 bases lay outside the gene matches. The CDR3 is 15 amino acids. Germline V gene lookup returns CDR1 LGHNA and CDR2 YNFKEQ. In DNA form, the CDR3 reads TGTGCCAGCAGCACCCAGACAGGGGGCAACGCTGAAGCTTTCTTT. This encodes CASSTQTGGNAEAFF.

This chain links TRBV4-1 with TRBJ1-2, with D maybe TRBD1 (6 bases). The CDR3 covers 15 residues. The V and J ends lost 0 bases and 7 bases respectively, with 15 bases between them. Germline CDR1 is MGHRA and CDR2 is YSYEKL. As DNA, the CDR3 is TGCGCCAGCAGCCAAGACCCTACAGGGTATTCTGGCTACACCTTC. Translation gives CASSQDPTGYSGYTF.

V and J are TRBV5-1 and TRBJ2-2, with 10 bases fitting TRBD2. The CDR3 has 16 residues. From germline, CDR1 is SGHRS and CDR2 YFSETQ. Losses at the gene ends were 4 bases for V and 5 bases for J; bases not matched to a gene: 8. The DNA for the CDR3 is TGCGCCAGCAGCCCACAAGCGGGAGGGCCGACCGGGGAGCTGTTTTTT. Translating it yields CASSPQAGGPTGELFF.

CDR3 amino acids: CASSVRGSGYYEQYF. For the CDR3, the DNA is TGTGCCAGCAGTGTAAGAGGTAGCGGGTACTACGAGCAGTACTTC. This chain uses TRBV2 with TRBJ2-7; 7 bases align to TRBD2. Germline CDR1 is SNHLY and CDR2 is FYNNEI. The CDR3 sequence is 15 residues long. Germline trimming cut 4 bases from V and 3 bases from J; bases unmatched to any gene: 9.